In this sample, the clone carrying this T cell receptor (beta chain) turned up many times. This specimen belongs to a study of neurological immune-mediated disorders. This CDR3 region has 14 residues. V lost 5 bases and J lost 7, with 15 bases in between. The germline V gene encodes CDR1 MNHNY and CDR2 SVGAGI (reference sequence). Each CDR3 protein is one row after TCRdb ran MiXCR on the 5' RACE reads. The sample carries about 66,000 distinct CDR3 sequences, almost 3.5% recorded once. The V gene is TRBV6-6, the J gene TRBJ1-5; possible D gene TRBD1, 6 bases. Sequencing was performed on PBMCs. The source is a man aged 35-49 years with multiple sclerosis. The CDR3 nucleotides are TGTGCCAGCAGTCCCCAGGGGTTTTGGCAGCCCCAGCATTTT. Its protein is CASSPQGFWQPQHF.